A single sample is the source of the 6 T cell receptor beta chains below, sequenced in a study of T cells in Graves' hyperthyroidism and ophthalmopathy. RNA transcripts yielded amplified TCR beta CDR3 regions. When the TCR CDR3 underwent first-round RT-PCR, the HTBI primer set was used. From the multiplex PCR reads, TCRdb called clonotypes with MiXCR, one entry per CDR3 protein. The table shows about 52,000 distinct CDR3 sequences, with less than 60% occurring only once. Sequencing was performed on blood. Receptor source: a woman in her 50s with Graves' ophthalmopathy.

With regard to this clonotype: Since a much larger clone is just one base distant, this may be a read error. The chain couples TRBV6-2 or TRBV6-3 to TRBJ2-1; 9 bases line up with TRBD2. This CDR3 is built from 16 residues. Germline assignment: CDR1 MNHEY and CDR2 SVGEGT. CDR3 loop: CTSSPWSSGSRNEQFF. The CDR3 bases are TGTACCAGCAGTCCTTGGAGTAGCGGGAGTCGGAATGAGCAGTTCTTC.

The genes are TRBV7-2 and TRBJ2-5, with 7 positions matching TRBD1. V shed 5 bases, J shed 1 base, and the junction held 7 bases outside the gene matches. CDR1 is SGHTA and CDR2 is FQGNSA in the germline V gene. This CDR3 comprises 15 residues. Here the CDR3 reads CASSHARDSQETQYF. The CDR3 DNA sequence: TGTGCCAGCAGCCACGCCCGGGACAGCCAAGAGACCCAGTACTTC.

This clonotype was found many times. In DNA form, the CDR3 reads TGTGCCAGCAGCCCCGTAGCGGGAGCCTACAATGAGCAGTTCTTC. This translates into CASSPVAGAYNEQFF. The chain employs TRBV7-2 and TRBJ2-1; 9 nucleotides match TRBD2. This CDR3 contains 15 residues. J was trimmed by 2 bases and V by 5 bases; bases with no gene match: 4. Germline V gene data show CDR1 as SGHTA and CDR2 as FQGNSA.

The chain combines TRBV7-6 with TRBJ2-7; 7 bases map to TRBD1. CDR3 length: 13 amino acids. With 4 bases clipped from V and 7 bases from J, the junction kept 7 bases outside the gene matches. Looked up from germline, CDR1 is SGHVS and CDR2 is FNYEAQ. CDR3 in DNA: TGTGCCAGCAGCTCTCGAACCAGGGGGGAGCAGTACTTC. Translation: CASSSRTRGEQYF.

This clonotype was observed at least ten times. The genes are TRBV11-2 and TRBJ1-1; no clear D gene. Trimming removed 5 bases at V and 2 bases at J, with 15 bases between. Per germline, CDR1 SGHAT and CDR2 FQNNGV. CDR3 size: 15 residues. CDR3 DNA: TGTGCCAGCAGCCCCAGCCAAGGTTACAACACTGAAGCTTTCTTT. Protein: CASSPSQGYNTEAFF.

This clonotype was recorded at least ten times. This chain uses TRBV12-5 with TRBJ1-2; TRBD1 agrees at 8 bases. V lost 1 base and J lost 4; bases outside the gene matches: 11. The V gene's germline CDR1 is LGHNT and CDR2 FRNRAP. The CDR3 is 17 amino acids. The CDR3 loop is CASGLEQTGDNPYGYTF. The CDR3 coding sequence is TGTGCTAGTGGTTTGGAACAGACAGGGGACAACCCCTATGGCTACACCTTC.